This T cell receptor beta chain was sequenced during a study of blood T cell repertoires in COVID-19. The overall study: Acute-phase and convalescent COVID-19 samples originated in the United States, Italy and Spain. In each case, the material was cDNA or gDNA derived from T cells, B-cell-depleted T cells, or PBMCs.

Germline CDR1 and CDR2: SGHNT and YYREEE (reference sequence). This CDR3 comprises 14 residues. The V and J ends lost 5 bases and 0 bases, in that order; junction bases with no gene match: 4. Original methodology: By means of reference gene primer amplification, nucleated cell counts were estimated. Some clones are missing from TCRdb's copy, which holds only in-frame ones; the method was immunoSEQ multiplex PCR. The V and J calls and clone size were taken over from that table, and D and trimming were inferred from the DNA. The sample lists around 250,000 clones, 86% occurring once. This sequence joins TRBV5-4 and TRBJ2-7, with 8 bases fitting TRBD1. The sequenced sample consisted of peripheral blood. This receptor was obtained from a man aged 25-45 years who had recovered from COVID-19. CDR3 region: CASRGTGISYEQYF. The CDR3 DNA reads as TGTGCCAGCAGAGGGACAGGTATCTCCTACGAGCAGTACTTC.